This entry describes one T cell receptor beta chain. This CDR3 has 15 amino acids. Trimming removed 4 bases at V and 4 bases at J, with 14 bases between. Germline CDR1 and CDR2: MNHEY and SVGEGT. This entry comes from a study of blood T cell repertoires in COVID-19. Study context: The United States, Italy and Spain provided the acute and convalescent COVID-19 samples. Nucleic acid was either cDNA or gDNA, and it came from T cells, B-cell-depleted T cells, or PBMCs.

In the study's own analysis: Amplification from reference gene primers served as the basis for estimated nucleated cell counts. The method was immunoSEQ multiplex PCR; TCRdb's version includes in-frame clones alone and lacks a portion of them. V and J calls and clone size follow that table, whereas D and trimming were derived from the DNA. The data hold some 62,000 clones, with roughly 84% observed a single time. The genes are TRBV6-2 or TRBV6-3 and TRBJ1-3; D ambiguous. The receptor was derived from a woman of 80 years or more with active or convalescent COVID-19. Sample: peripheral blood. The CDR3 sequence: CASSLSRAKGNTIYF. DNA of the CDR3: TGTGCCAGCAGTTTATCGAGGGCGAAGGGAAACACCATATATTTT.